One and the same sample provided the 5 T cell receptor beta chains below, sequenced in a study of blood T cell repertoires in COVID-19. Clones were read by immunoSEQ multiplex PCR, and TCRdb kept only the in-frame ones, dropping some. The top ten clones hold roughly 0.58% of a sample with just over 150,000 clones, roughly 80% of them seen once. Sequencing was done on a sample of peripheral blood. Receptors originate from a man aged 55 to 70 with acute or convalescent COVID-19.

CDR3 region: CASSSYGQGRTTEAFF. For the CDR3, the DNA is TGTGCCAGCAGTTCGTACGGACAGGGGAGGACCACTGAAGCTTTCTTT. The chain joins TRBV28 to TRBJ1-1; the match to TRBD1 covers 9 bases. The CDR3 spans 16 residues. CDR1 is MDHEN, CDR2 SYDVKM, per germline. V dropped 4 bases and J dropped 4; count of bases not matched to a gene: 10.

This chain connects TRBV14 to TRBJ1-4; no firm D call. The CDR3 contains 12 residues. V gave up 1 base and J gave up 10 bases, with 7 bases separating them. Germline V gene lookup returns CDR1 SGHDN and CDR2 FVKESK. The CDR3 sequence: CASSQGGRKLFF. Here the CDR3 DNA reads TGTGCCAGCAGCCAAGGAGGTAGAAAACTGTTTTTT.

The chain couples TRBV6-5 to TRBJ1-5; 8 positions agree with TRBD1. The CDR3 is made up of 12 amino acids. The V gene end was trimmed by 7 bases and the J gene end by 5 bases; junction bases not matched to a gene: 1. CDR1 and CDR2 from the germline V gene are MNHEY and SVGAGI. The CDR3 spells CASKTGDQPQHF. Here the CDR3 DNA reads TGTGCCAGCAAGACAGGGGATCAGCCCCAGCATTTT.

V and J are TRBV3-1 (or the pseudogene TRBV3-2) and TRBJ2-1; tentatively, D is TRBD1 (6 bases). CDR3 length equals 13 residues. From germline, CDR1 is LGHDT and CDR2 YNNKEL (reference sequence). V was clipped by 8 bases and J by 9 bases, with 17 bases between them. The CDR3 coding sequence is TGTGCCAGCCCCGGGTACAGGGAAGGTGAGCAGTTCTTC. It codes for CASPGYREGEQFF.

The chain joins TRBV19 to TRBJ1-1; possibly TRBD1 for D (5 bases). This CDR3 comprises 14 residues. V gave up 1 base and J gave up 4 bases, with 10 bases separating them. CDR1 is LNHDA and CDR2 is SQIVND in the germline V gene (reference sequence). The CDR3 region has the DNA TGTGCCAGTAGTATAGCCGGGGGGGGCACTGAAGCTTTCTTT. This translates into CASSIAGGGTEAFF. Using reference TRBV19 and TRBJ1-1 for the parts outside the CDR3, the full variable domain is DGGITQSPKYLFRKEGQNVTLSCEQNLNHDAMYWYRQDPGQGLRLIYYSQIVNDFQKGDIAEGYSVSREKKESFPLTVTSAQKNPTAFYLCASSIAGGGTEAFFGQGTRLTVV.